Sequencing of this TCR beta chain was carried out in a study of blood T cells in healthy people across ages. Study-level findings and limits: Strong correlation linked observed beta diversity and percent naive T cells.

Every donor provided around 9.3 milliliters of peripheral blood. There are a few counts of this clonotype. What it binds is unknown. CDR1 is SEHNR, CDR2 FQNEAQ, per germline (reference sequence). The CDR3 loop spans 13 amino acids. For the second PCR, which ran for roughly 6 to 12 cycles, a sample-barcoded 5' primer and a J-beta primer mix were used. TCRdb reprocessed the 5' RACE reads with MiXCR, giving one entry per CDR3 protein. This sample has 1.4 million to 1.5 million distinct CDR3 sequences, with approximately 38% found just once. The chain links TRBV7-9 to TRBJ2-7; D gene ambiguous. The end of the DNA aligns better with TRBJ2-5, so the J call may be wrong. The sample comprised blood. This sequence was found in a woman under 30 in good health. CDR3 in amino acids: CASSLPNPLTQYF. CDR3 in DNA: TGTGCCAGCAGCTTACCCAATCCCTTGACCCAGTACTTC.